This TCR beta chain was identified in a study of cytomegalovirus exposure and HLA in healthy donors. Study observations and caveats: TCR beta sequences reportedly predicted most subjects' HLA-A and HLA-B alleles accurately. One later analysis reportedly identified an Asian-associated ancestry cluster that showed fewer N-insertions than the roughly 600-donor mean.

In the case of this clone: The target antigen is unknown.

V was clipped by 7 bases and J by 4 bases; unmatched bases: 8. This CDR3 is built from 14 residues. Looked up from germline, CDR1 is SQVTM and CDR2 is ANQGSEA. The PCR made use of 60 Vbeta and 13 Jbeta primers. TCRdb keeps only in-frame clones here, not all; method: immunoSEQ multiplex PCR. The data contain 74,000 or so clones, about 80% of them singletons. This chain links TRBV29-1 with TRBJ2-1, with 9 bases that match TRBD2. Material for sequencing was PBMCs. The clonotype originates from a woman aged 35 to 49 in good health and CMV-seronegative. The CDR3 sequence is CSGAGTSRYNEQFF. For the CDR3, the DNA is TGCAGCGGAGCCGGGACTAGCAGATACAATGAGCAGTTCTTC.